These 31 T cell receptor beta chains were sequenced from one sample in a study of breast tumors, draining lymph nodes, adjacent tissues. Each CDR3 protein gets one entry after TCRdb re-called the multiplex PCR reads with MiXCR. The sample carries over 130,000 distinct CDR3 sequences, 32% recorded once. Breast cancer patients provided tissue from their axillary draining lymph nodes. What was sequenced was axillary lymph node tissue. These receptors originate from a female donor with breast cancer. Some clones in this sample may be carry-over from other donors' samples.

This clonotype turned up a few times. The CDR3 DNA reads as TGTGCCAGCAGTTACAAGGGACAGGTGAGGGCTTTCTTT. This sequence encodes CASSYKGQVRAFF. The chain carries TRBV6-6 and TRBJ1-1, with 8 bases matching TRBD1. The V gene end was trimmed by 2 bases and the J gene end by 11 bases; junction bases not matched to a gene: 7. Germline-derived CDR1 and CDR2 are MNHNY and SVGAGI (reference sequence). The CDR3 extends over 13 amino acids.

Many counts were recorded for this clonotype. The chain carries TRBV12-3 or TRBV12-4 and TRBJ2-3; 7 nucleotides align to TRBD2. J was trimmed by 0 bases and V by 3 bases; bases with no gene match: 9. The CDR3 is 17 residues long. The CDR3 region is CASSFGGGEPSTDTQYF. The CDR3 DNA sequence: TGTGCCAGCAGTTTTGGCGGGGGAGAACCGAGCACAGATACGCAGTATTTT.

This clonotype was observed at least ten times. The chain carries TRBV7-9 and TRBJ1-5; 7 bases fit TRBD1. The junction had 7 bases not matched to a gene; V was cut back by 3 bases and J by 2 bases. The CDR3 has 16 residues. Looked up from germline, CDR1 is SEHNR and CDR2 is FQNEAQ (reference sequence). The CDR3: CASSFGLGGGNQPQHF. The CDR3, as DNA: TGTGCCAGCAGCTTCGGACTAGGGGGCGGCAATCAGCCCCAGCATTTT. Variable domain in full (rest from reference TRBV7-9 and TRBJ1-5): DTGVSQNPRHKITKRGQNVTFRCDPISEHNRLYWYRQTLGQGPEFLTYFQNEAQLEKSRLLSDRFSAERPKGSFSTLEIQRTEQGDSAMYLCASSFGLGGGNQPQHFGDGTRLSIL.

This rearrangement joins TRBV7-6 to TRBJ2-1; 7 bases are a match to TRBD2. This CDR3 region has 15 residues. V dropped 4 bases and J dropped 0; count of bases not matched to a gene: 3. Looked up from germline, CDR1 is SGHVS and CDR2 is FNYEAQ. DNA for the CDR3: TGTGCCAGCAGCTCCGGGGGGATCTCCTACAATGAGCAGTTCTTC. Residues: CASSSGGISYNEQFF.

This clonotype came up many times. The chain has TRBV28 and TRBJ2-5; D is unclear. The CDR3 has 15 amino acids. From germline, CDR1 is MDHEN and CDR2 SYDVKM. Trimming shortened V by 5 bases and J by 0 bases, and 13 bases separated the two germline ends. This CDR3 reads CASSPPLANQETQYF. The CDR3 region has the DNA TGTGCCAGCAGTCCTCCCCTGGCCAACCAAGAGACCCAGTACTTC.

Comment on this clonotype: Possible read error: a much larger clone is one base away. The chain employs TRBV7-8 and TRBJ1-2; possibly TRBD1 for D (5 bases). Germline V gene data show CDR1 as SGHVS and CDR2 as FQNEAQ. There are 15 residues in the CDR3. This CDR3 is CASSLNRRANYGYPF. The CDR3 bases are TGTGCCAGCAGCTTAAACAGGCGAGCTAACTATGGCTACCCCTTC.

This clonotype was found many times. This chain connects TRBV12-3 or TRBV12-4 to TRBJ2-7; possibly TRBD1 for D (5 bases). The CDR3 is 13 amino acids. V lost 6 bases to trimming and J lost 2 bases, with 11 bases between them. CDR3 in amino acids: CASSPTATYEQYF. The DNA for the CDR3 is TGTGCCAGCAGCCCGACAGCCACCTACGAGCAGTACTTC.

CDR3 protein: CASSPGWGVSPLHF. The CDR3, as DNA: TGTGCCAGCAGCCCTGGCTGGGGGGTCTCACCCCTCCACTTT. The rearrangement uses TRBV7-8 and TRBJ1-6, with a weak D call TRBD1 (5 bases). The CDR3 loop spans 14 amino acids. Germline CDR1 is SGHVS and CDR2 is FQNEAQ. V was cut by 5 bases and J by 10 bases, with 15 bases left in between.

This clonotype has ten or more counts. The V gene is TRBV20-1, the J gene TRBJ2-3; the match to TRBD2 covers 16 bases. The V gene end was trimmed by 6 bases and the J gene end by 9 bases; junction bases not matched to a gene: 9. The CDR3 extends over 15 amino acids. The germline V gene encodes CDR1 DFQATT and CDR2 SNEGSKA (reference sequence). The CDR3, as DNA: TGCAGTGCCCCCGGGACTAGCGGGGGGGGGTGGACGCAGTATTTT. Translating it yields CSAPGTSGGGWTQYF.

This chain connects TRBV29-1 to TRBJ2-2, with a possible D match to TRBD1 (7 bases). CDR1 and CDR2 from the germline V gene are SQVTM and ANQGSEA. This CDR3 has 15 amino acids. Trimming pared 7 bases from V and 4 bases from J, leaving 19 bases between. The CDR3 coding sequence is TGCAGCGCCCTCAGGGGGAGCGGGTTCACCGGGGAGCTGTTTTTT. Amino acids: CSALRGSGFTGELFF.

The chain joins TRBV6-6 to TRBJ1-2; 7 bases match TRBD1. Germline V gene lookup returns CDR1 MNHNY and CDR2 SVGAGI (reference sequence). With 5 bases clipped from V and 8 bases from J, the junction kept 14 bases outside the gene matches. This CDR3 is 15 amino acids long. DNA for the CDR3: TGTGCCAGCAGTCACGGACAGGCTGGGTCCGACGGCTACACCTTC. It yields the protein CASSHGQAGSDGYTF.

Regarding this clonotype: A much larger clonotype is one base distant, so this may be a read error. Since no conserved phenylalanine or tryptophan closes the CDR3, a read error is the likely cause. The chain employs TRBV7-8 and TRBJ2-5, with TRBD2 matching 7 bases. Germline V gene sequence: CDR1 SGHVS, CDR2 FQNEAQ. Trimming at V came to 1 base and at J to 5 bases, leaving 4 bases not matched to a gene. The CDR3 has 14 amino acids. The CDR3 here is CASSLVRGGETQYL. The CDR3 coding sequence is TGTGCCAGCAGCTTAGTTCGGGGAGGGGAGACCCAGTACCTC.

This clonotype was recorded many times. The chain employs TRBV2 and TRBJ1-2, with D hard to call. CDR1 and CDR2 from the germline V gene are SNHLY and FYNNEI. V was trimmed by 6 bases and J by 1 base, leaving 9 bases between them. The CDR3 totals 13 residues. The chain's CDR3 is CASRTNLNYGYTF. CDR3 bases: TGTGCCAGCAGGACAAATCTTAACTATGGCTACACCTTC.

This clonotype was detected ten times or more. The rearrangement links TRBV20-1 to TRBJ1-2; tentatively, D is TRBD1 (6 bases). Germline-derived CDR1 and CDR2 are DFQATT and SNEGSKA (reference sequence). Deletions cut 2 bases from V and 4 bases from J, with 11 bases between. This CDR3 comprises 13 residues. CDR3 DNA: TGCAGTGCTAGATACAGGGAGAGCTATGGCTACACCTTC. Amino acid sequence: CSARYRESYGYTF.

The chain links TRBV29-1 to TRBJ1-1; TRBD1 might be the D (6 bases). In germline, CDR1 is SQVTM, CDR2 ANQGSEA. V was clipped by 6 bases and J by 1 base, with 12 bases between them. The CDR3 length is 13 residues. CDR3 protein: CSVAARGNTEAFF. In nucleotides, the CDR3 is TGCAGCGTCGCAGCCAGGGGGAACACTGAAGCTTTCTTT. Supplemented by reference TRBV29-1 and TRBJ1-1, the full variable domain reads SAVISQKPSRDICQRGTSLTIQCQVDSQVTMMFWYRQQPGQSLTLIATANQGSEATYESGFVIDKFPISRPNLTFSTLTVSNMSPEDSSIYLCSVAARGNTEAFFGQGTRLTVV.

The rearrangement joins TRBV5-1 to TRBJ2-3, with TRBD1 identical over 7 bases. This CDR3 contains 14 residues. CDR1 is SGHRS, CDR2 YFSETQ, per germline. Germline trimming cut 5 bases from V and 2 bases from J; bases unmatched to any gene: 5. CDR3 DNA: TGCGCCAGCAGGTCCGGGACAGTCACAGATACGCAGTATTTT. Residues: CASRSGTVTDTQYF.

This clonotype was seen at least ten times. The V call is TRBV5-1, the J call TRBJ1-2; no reliable D call. CDR1 and CDR2 (germline): SGHRS, YFSETQ. V was cut by 3 bases and J by 7 bases, with 13 bases left in between. This CDR3 region has 13 residues. The CDR3 DNA sequence: TGCGCCAGCAGCTCGCCTGGATCGGGTGGCTACACCTTC. Protein: CASSSPGSGGYTF.

This clonotype was recorded at least ten times. The genes are TRBV6-2 or TRBV6-3 and TRBJ2-1; TRBD1 might be the D (5 bases). Germline lookup yields CDR1 MNHEY and CDR2 SVGEGT. The CDR3 loop spans 16 amino acids. V was cut by 0 bases and J by 5 bases, with 14 bases left in between. The CDR3 DNA reads TGTGCCAGCAGTTACTCGACCAGGGTTTTTGACAATGAGCAGTTCTTC. Its translation: CASSYSTRVFDNEQFF.

The chain links TRBV10-2 to TRBJ1-4; D may be TRBD1 (6 bases). Trimming removed 7 bases from V and 4 bases from J, with 10 bases in between. CDR1 is WSHSY, CDR2 SAAADI, per germline. The CDR3 length is 13 residues. This CDR3 is CASTDRYNEKLFF. CDR3 in DNA: TGCGCCAGCACCGACAGGTATAATGAAAAACTGTTTTTT.

As regards this clonotype: It is likely a read error, because the conserved phenylalanine at the end of the CDR3 is missing. The gene calls are TRBV5-1 and TRBJ2-7; 9 nucleotides align to TRBD1. The CDR3 sequence is 14 residues long. V dropped 4 bases and J dropped 5; count of bases not matched to a gene: 7. CDR1 is SGHRS and CDR2 is YFSETQ in the germline V gene. In DNA form, the CDR3 reads TGCGCCAGCAGCCCGGGACAGGGCGGGAACGAGCAGTACCTC. It encodes CASSPGQGGNEQYL.

This clonotype was counted many times. The V call is TRBV20-1, the J call TRBJ1-2; 9 bases are a match to TRBD1. J was trimmed by 8 bases and V by 6 bases; bases with no gene match: 16. Germline loops: CDR1 DFQATT, CDR2 SNEGSKA (reference sequence). The CDR3 has 15 amino acids. This CDR3 is CSAENLGQGYRGYTF. The CDR3 nucleotides are TGCAGTGCAGAAAACTTGGGACAGGGTTATAGGGGCTACACCTTC.

This clonotype has a count of ten or more. The chain carries TRBV6-2 or TRBV6-3 and TRBJ2-3, with 9 bases matching TRBD1. The CDR3 runs to 15 residues. Per the germline V gene, CDR1 is MNHEY and CDR2 is SVGEGT. V shed 7 bases and J 5 bases; nucleotides not matched to a gene: 10. The CDR3: CASTYGDRVRDTQYF. In DNA, the CDR3 is TGTGCCAGCACCTACGGGGACAGGGTACGAGATACGCAGTATTTT.

This clonotype was seen ten or more times. The genes are TRBV28 and TRBJ1-6; D is ambiguous. V lost 7 bases, J lost 4 bases, and 14 bases lay in between. This CDR3 comprises 15 residues. Germline CDR1 reads MDHEN; CDR2 reads SYDVKM. The CDR3 nucleotides are TGTGCCAGCATCGGCAGGACTGCATATAATTCACCCCTCCACTTT. This sequence encodes CASIGRTAYNSPLHF. The full variable domain, with the rest looked up from reference TRBV28 and TRBJ1-6, is DVKVTQSSRYLVKRTGEKVFLECVQDMDHENMFWYRQDPGLGLRLIYFSYDVKMKEKGDIPEGYSVSREKKERFSLILESASTNQTSMYLCASIGRTAYNSPLHFGNGTRLTVT.

This clonotype was seen ten or more times. This chain links TRBV20-1 with TRBJ1-6, with D unclear. V was pared by 3 bases and J by 4 bases, with 7 bases between. The CDR3 is 13 residues long. Germline CDR1 and CDR2: DFQATT and SNEGSKA (reference sequence). CDR3 residues: CSASEQYNSPLHF. Written as DNA, the CDR3 is TGCAGTGCTAGCGAGCAGTATAATTCACCCCTCCACTTT.

The table lists this clonotype with many counts. The chain has TRBV20-1 and TRBJ2-3; D remains unclear. Germline lookup yields CDR1 DFQATT and CDR2 SNEGSKA (reference sequence). Between the trimmed V and J ends, which lost 6 bases and 2 bases, there was a span of 18 bases. The CDR3 is made up of 15 amino acids. As DNA, the CDR3 is TGCAGTGCGCCATACACCCGGGCATCCACAGATACGCAGTATTTT. As protein: CSAPYTRASTDTQYF.

A single count supports this clonotype. This chain joins TRBV15 and TRBJ2-1; 7 positions match TRBD2. Germline V gene sequence: CDR1 LNHNV, CDR2 YYDKDF (reference sequence). CDR3 size: 14 residues. The V gene end was trimmed by 3 bases and the J gene end by 6 bases; junction bases not matched to a gene: 5. CDR3 DNA: TGTGCCACCAGCAGCTGGGACTATTTCAATGAGCAGTTCTTC. This gives the protein CATSSWDYFNEQFF.

This clonotype has ten or more counts. The chain uses TRBV10-2 and TRBJ2-7, with TRBD2 as a possible D gene (6 bases). With 0 bases removed from V and 1 base from J, the gap between germline ends came to 7 bases. Per germline, CDR1 WSHSY and CDR2 SAAADI. The CDR3 sequence is 14 residues long. The DNA of the CDR3 is TGCGCCAGCAGTGAGTCTGGGGGGTCCTACGAGCAGTACGTC. This gives the protein CASSESGGSYEQYV.

V and J are TRBV4-2 and TRBJ1-1, with a weak D call TRBD1 (6 bases). V was shortened by 0 bases and J by 1 base, with 12 bases between the two germline ends. Germline loops: CDR1 LGHNA, CDR2 YNFKEQ. This CDR3 is 16 amino acids long. CDR3 sequence (DNA): TGTGCCAGCAGCCAAGAAGCGGGCAGGGGGAACACTGAAGCTTTCTTT. It specifies CASSQEAGRGNTEAFF.

This clonotype was detected many times. The V gene is TRBV20-1, the J gene TRBJ2-1, with 9 bases fitting TRBD2. The CDR3 runs to 15 residues. The germline V gene encodes CDR1 DFQATT and CDR2 SNEGSKA (reference sequence). The junction had 6 bases not matched to a gene; V was cut back by 2 bases and J by 4 bases. The CDR3 DNA sequence: TGCAGTGCTAGAACCCTAGCGGGAATATACAATGAGCAGTTCTTC. This sequence encodes CSARTLAGIYNEQFF.

This clonotype has at least ten counts. The chain couples TRBV28 to TRBJ2-3; no reliable D call. V gave up 5 bases and J gave up 5 bases, with 8 bases separating them. The CDR3 has 12 amino acids. Germline assignment: CDR1 MDHEN and CDR2 SYDVKM. CDR3 DNA: TGTGCCAGCAGTCCACAAGTAGATACGCAGTATTTT. As protein: CASSPQVDTQYF.

The table lists this clonotype with many counts. This chain links TRBV7-9 with TRBJ2-7; D is unresolved. Germline V gene sequence: CDR1 SEHNR, CDR2 FQNEAQ (reference sequence). Trimming cost V 1 base and J 3 bases, with 13 bases left between them. CDR3 length equals 15 residues. CDR3 in amino acids: CASSLVGLTLYEQYF. CDR3 DNA sequence: TGTGCCAGCAGCTTAGTCGGTCTCACCCTCTACGAGCAGTACTTC.